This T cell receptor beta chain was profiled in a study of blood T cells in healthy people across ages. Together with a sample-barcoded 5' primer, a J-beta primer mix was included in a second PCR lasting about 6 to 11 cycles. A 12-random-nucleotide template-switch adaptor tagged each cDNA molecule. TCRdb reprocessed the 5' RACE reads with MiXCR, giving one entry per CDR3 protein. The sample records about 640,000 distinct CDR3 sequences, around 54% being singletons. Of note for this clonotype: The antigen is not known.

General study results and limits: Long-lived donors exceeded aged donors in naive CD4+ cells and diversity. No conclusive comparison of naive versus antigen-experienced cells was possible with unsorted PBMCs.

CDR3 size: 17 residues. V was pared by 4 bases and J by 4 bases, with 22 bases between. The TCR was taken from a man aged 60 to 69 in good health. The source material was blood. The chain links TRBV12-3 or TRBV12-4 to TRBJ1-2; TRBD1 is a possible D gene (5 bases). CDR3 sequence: CASSSGGALPGSYGYTF. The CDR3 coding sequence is TGTGCCAGCAGTTCGGGAGGGGCTCTGCCCGGTTCCTATGGCTACACCTTC.